One sample yielded the 18 T cell receptor beta chains listed below, sequenced in a study of T cell responses to AZD1222 COVID-19 vaccine. Assay: immunoSEQ multiplex PCR; the TCRdb copy retains only in-frame clones and omits some. The repertoire consists of 150,000 or so clones, with just over 90% occurring once and the leading ten covering 1.5%. The sequences come from peripheral blood, collected on day 0 of AZD1222 vaccination. Receptor source: an adult in good health.

The chain employs TRBV19 and TRBJ2-2; possibly TRBD2 for D (5 bases). Trimming shortened V by 8 bases and J by 6 bases, and 19 bases separated the two germline ends. The V gene's germline CDR1 is LNHDA and CDR2 SQIVND (reference sequence). CDR3 length: 15 amino acids. Here the CDR3 DNA reads TGTGCCAGTGGCCAGGAGAGGGTCGTCGCCGGGGAGCTGTTTTTT. It encodes CASGQERVVAGELFF.

The chain uses TRBV12-3 or TRBV12-4 and TRBJ1-5; D gene unclear. CDR3 length: 11 residues. Trimming took off 5 bases at V and 9 bases at J, with 8 bases between the two ends. The CDR3 DNA reads as TGTGCCAGCAGTCGAACGTGGCCCCAGCATTTT. Translating it yields CASSRTWPQHF.

The V call is TRBV11-3, the J call TRBJ1-2; no reliable D call. The ends were cut back, 5 bases at V and 5 bases at J, with 18 bases in the middle. The CDR3 runs 15 residues. Germline-derived CDR1 and CDR2 are SGHNT and YENEEA. CDR3 amino acids: CASSPGQLETYGYTF. The CDR3 DNA follows: TGTGCCAGCAGCCCCGGGCAGCTCGAAACTTATGGCTACACCTTC.

V gene TRBV9 combines with J gene TRBJ1-4; perhaps TRBD1 as D (6 bases). Germline-derived CDR1 and CDR2 are SGDLS and YYNGEE. V dropped 2 bases and J dropped 4 bases, with 18 bases sitting between them. There are 17 residues in the CDR3. The CDR3 DNA sequence: TGTGCCAGCAGCGTCGACGGAGGGGGAGGGAATAATGAAAAACTGTTTTTT. As protein: CASSVDGGGGNNEKLFF.

The chain carries TRBV12-3 or TRBV12-4 and TRBJ1-1; perhaps TRBD1 as D (5 bases). V was pared by 6 bases and J by 7 bases, with 12 bases between. The CDR3 sequence is 12 residues long. Here the CDR3 reads CASSLQVNEAFF. Here the CDR3 DNA reads TGTGCCAGCAGCCTACAGGTGAATGAAGCTTTCTTT.

This chain links TRBV9 with TRBJ2-5; 7 nucleotides match TRBD2. This CDR3 has 13 amino acids. J was trimmed by 5 bases and V by 6 bases; bases with no gene match: 7. Per germline, CDR1 SGDLS and CDR2 YYNGEE. CDR3 in DNA: TGTGCCAGCACTAGCGGCGGCGGGGAGACCCAGTACTTC. Its protein product is CASTSGGGETQYF.

The chain links TRBV27 to TRBJ1-4; D is unresolved. Germline assignment: CDR1 MNHEY and CDR2 SMNVEV (reference sequence). Trimming removed 5 bases at V and 8 bases at J, with 18 bases between. This CDR3 is 15 amino acids long. CDR3 loop: CASSPRVPTGEKLFF. The CDR3 bases are TGTGCCAGCAGTCCGCGGGTACCAACCGGGGAAAAACTGTTTTTT. Full variable domain (outside the CDR3, taken from reference TRBV27 and TRBJ1-4): EAQVTQNPRYLITVTGKKLTVTCSQNMNHEYMSWYRQDPGLGLRQIYYSMNVEVTDKGDVPEGYKVSRKEKRNFPLILESPSPNQTSLYFCASSPRVPTGEKLFFGSGTQLSVL.

The chain recombines TRBV2 with TRBJ1-5; a weak D match, TRBD1 (5 bases). V shed 10 bases and J shed 3 bases, with 13 bases lying between them. The CDR3 consists of 13 residues. CDR1 is SNHLY, CDR2 FYNNEI, per germline. CDR3 nucleotide sequence: TGTGCCATCTCCACAGGAAACAATCAGCCCCAGCATTTT. Translating it yields CAISTGNNQPQHF.

The J gene is TRBJ1-6, the V gene TRBV11-2; D is unclear. Trimming removed 5 bases from V and 6 bases from J, with 17 bases in between. This CDR3 contains 16 residues. Germline assignment: CDR1 SGHAT and CDR2 FQNNGV. The CDR3 is CASSPRRQEFNSPLHF. For the CDR3, the DNA is TGTGCCAGCAGCCCTCGGCGGCAGGAATTTAATTCACCCCTCCACTTT.

The V call is TRBV6-2 or TRBV6-3, the J call TRBJ1-5; D gene unclear. This CDR3 is built from 15 residues. V was clipped by 2 bases and J by 2 bases, with 10 bases between them. Germline lookup yields CDR1 MNHEY and CDR2 SVGEGT. The DNA of the CDR3 is TGTGCCAGCAGTTACGTGGGGTTCGGCAATCAGCCCCAGCATTTT. Its translation: CASSYVGFGNQPQHF.

This clone was observed once. This rearrangement joins TRBV27 to TRBJ1-1; the D is unclear. The CDR3 has 13 amino acids. Germline values: CDR1 MNHEY, CDR2 SMNVEV (reference sequence). Trimming took 5 bases from V and 0 from J, leaving 7 bases between them. CDR3 bases: TGTGCCAGCAGTATAGTATTGAACACTGAAGCTTTCTTT. Translation gives CASSIVLNTEAFF.

This chain joins TRBV7-2 and TRBJ2-7; D may be TRBD1 or TRBD2 (5 bases each). V lost 2 bases and J 3 bases, leaving 14 bases between the germline ends. The CDR3 runs to 15 residues. Germline CDR1 SGHTA, CDR2 FQGNSA. CDR3 bases: TGTGCCAGCAGCTTATCCGGGACGGAAAACTACGAGCAGTACTTC. Translation: CASSLSGTENYEQYF.

V is TRBV29-1 and J is TRBJ1-5; 8 bases are a match to TRBD1. The CDR3 consists of 12 residues. Germline loops: CDR1 SQVTM, CDR2 ANQGSEA. The ends lost 4 bases at V and 5 bases at J; junction bases unmatched: 1. CDR3 residues: CSVGTGHQPQHF. The CDR3 bases are TGCAGCGTTGGGACAGGGCATCAGCCCCAGCATTTT.

CDR3 in amino acids: CSVEFNRGNYGYTF. The CDR3 nucleotides are TGCAGCGTTGAGTTCAACAGGGGTAACTATGGCTACACCTTC. The chain carries TRBV29-1 and TRBJ1-2; 7 bases map to TRBD1. Germline CDR1 is SQVTM and CDR2 is ANQGSEA. J gave up 1 base and V 3 bases, and 5 bases lay outside the gene matches. The CDR3 is 14 amino acids.

The chain has TRBV19 and TRBJ1-2; no clear D gene. Per germline, CDR1 LNHDA and CDR2 SQIVND (reference sequence). Trimming shortened V by 7 bases and J by 8 bases, and 14 bases separated the two germline ends. The CDR3 is made up of 12 amino acids. This CDR3 reads CASNDGRAGYTF. The CDR3 DNA reads as TGTGCCAGTAACGATGGTAGGGCCGGCTACACCTTC.

The chain combines TRBV28 with TRBJ2-1, with 8 bases aligning to TRBD1. Trimming removed 5 bases from V and 9 bases from J; junction bases left unmatched: 9. Looked up from germline, CDR1 is MDHEN and CDR2 is SYDVKM. The CDR3 runs to 14 residues. In nucleotides, the CDR3 is TGTGCCAGCAGTGTCGACAGGGGTGGAGGTGAGCAGTTCTTC. It codes for CASSVDRGGGEQFF.

The chain carries TRBV28 and TRBJ1-3; D is unclear. Trimming removed 1 base from V and 12 bases from J, with 10 bases in between. CDR1 MDHEN and CDR2 SYDVKM come from the germline V gene. There are 12 residues in the CDR3. DNA for the CDR3: TGTGCCAGCAGTTTATTGGGTAGCGGCATATATTTT. This translates into CASSLLGSGIYF.

This clone was observed a single time. The CDR3 region has the DNA TGTGCCAGCAGCTTATATGGGGGGGCAGATACGCAGTATTTT. This translates into CASSLYGGADTQYF. The chain uses TRBV11-2 and TRBJ2-3; the match to TRBD2 covers 7 bases. V shed 2 bases and J 4 bases; nucleotides not matched to a gene: 3. Germline V gene lookup returns CDR1 SGHAT and CDR2 FQNNGV. This CDR3 spans 14 amino acids.